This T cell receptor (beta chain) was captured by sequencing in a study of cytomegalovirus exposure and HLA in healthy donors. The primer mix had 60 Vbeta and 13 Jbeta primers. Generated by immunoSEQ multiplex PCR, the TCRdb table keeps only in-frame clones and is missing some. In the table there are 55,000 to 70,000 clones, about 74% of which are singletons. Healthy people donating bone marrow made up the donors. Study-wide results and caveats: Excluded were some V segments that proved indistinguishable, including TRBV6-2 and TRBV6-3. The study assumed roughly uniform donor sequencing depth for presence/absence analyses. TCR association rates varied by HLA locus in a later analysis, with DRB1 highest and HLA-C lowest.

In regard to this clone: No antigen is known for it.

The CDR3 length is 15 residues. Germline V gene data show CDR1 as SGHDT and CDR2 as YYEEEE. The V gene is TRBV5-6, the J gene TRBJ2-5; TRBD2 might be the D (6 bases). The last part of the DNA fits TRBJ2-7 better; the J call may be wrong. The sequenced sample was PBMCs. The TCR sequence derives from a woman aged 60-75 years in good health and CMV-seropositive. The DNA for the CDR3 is TGTGCCAGCAGCTTAAGGGACGGACGGGGGTACGAGCAGTACTTC. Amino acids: CASSLRDGRGYEQYF.